These 27 T cell receptor beta chains were all obtained from the same sample, sequenced in a study of T cells in Graves' hyperthyroidism and ophthalmopathy. From RNA transcripts, TCR beta CDR3 regions were amplified. A set of HTBI primers served as the primers for a first-round RT-PCR of the TCR CDR3. TCRdb independently ran MiXCR on the multiplex PCR reads; one entry per CDR3 protein. Among about 640,000 distinct CDR3 sequences listed, around 21% were seen once. Sample: blood. These receptors were taken from a man in his thirties or forties with Graves' ophthalmopathy.

The V call is TRBV28, the J call TRBJ2-7; 10 bases match TRBD2. With V trimmed by 10 bases and J by 0 bases, 9 bases remained unmatched. There are 15 residues in the CDR3. CDR1 is MDHEN and CDR2 is SYDVKM in the germline V gene. CDR3 nucleotide sequence: TGTGCCAACAGCCCCAGCGGGAGGGACTCCTACGAGCAGTACTTC. Encoded protein: CANSPSGRDSYEQYF.

The chain combines TRBV20-1 with TRBJ1-5; D not resolved. Germline V gene data show CDR1 as DFQATT and CDR2 as SNEGSKA (reference sequence). The CDR3 runs 12 residues. The V and J ends lost 6 bases and 1 base respectively, with 7 bases between them. The CDR3 DNA reads as TGCAGTGCCATGACAAGCAATCAGCCCCAGCATTTT. Translation gives CSAMTSNQPQHF.

The rearrangement joins TRBV24-1 to TRBJ2-7, with 14 bases matching TRBD2. CDR1 is KGHDR and CDR2 is SFDVKD in the germline V gene. After removal of 7 bases from V and 7 bases from J, the junction contained 8 bases not matched to a gene. The CDR3 sequence is 15 residues long. The CDR3 DNA reads as TGTGCCACCAGCTTCCCGGGACTAGCGGGAGTGGAGCAGTACTTC. Its protein product is CATSFPGLAGVEQYF.

This clonotype has only a few counts. V and J are TRBV7-9 and TRBJ2-7; maybe TRBD1 (5 bases). V dropped 8 bases and J dropped 1 base, with 12 bases sitting between them. The CDR3 is made up of 13 amino acids. Germline loops: CDR1 SEHNR, CDR2 FQNEAQ (reference sequence). The CDR3 DNA reads as TGTGCCAGCGGAACCCGACAGTCCTACGAGCAGTACTTC. This translates into CASGTRQSYEQYF.

This clonotype turned up a few times. This chain connects TRBV20-1 to TRBJ2-3, with D perhaps assigned TRBD1 or TRBD2 (5 bases each). CDR1 and CDR2 from the germline V gene are DFQATT and SNEGSKA (reference sequence). V lost 4 bases, J lost 2 bases, and 16 bases lay in between. The CDR3 covers 15 residues. The DNA for the CDR3 is TGCAGTGCTAACGGGGCCTTGGGCCCCACAGATACGCAGTATTTT. It specifies CSANGALGPTDTQYF.

This clonotype was seen at least ten times. The rearrangement uses TRBV7-2 and TRBJ2-5; the D gene is possibly TRBD1 (6 bases). Per germline, CDR1 SGHTA and CDR2 FQGNSA. Trimming took off 4 bases at V and 2 bases at J, with 8 bases between the two ends. The CDR3 extends over 13 amino acids. CDR3 sequence: CASSSDRQETQYF. CDR3 nucleotides: TGTGCCAGCAGCTCTGACAGGCAAGAGACCCAGTACTTC. Supplemented by reference TRBV7-2 and TRBJ2-5, the full variable domain reads GAGVSQSPSNKVTEKGKDVELRCDPISGHTALYWYRQSLGQGLEFLIYFQGNSAPDKSGLPSDRFSAERTGGSVSTLTIQRTQQEDSAVYLCASSSDRQETQYFGPGTRLLVL.

V is TRBV5-1 and J is TRBJ1-1; D remains ambiguous. V lost 6 bases, J lost 0 bases, and 9 bases lay in between. Germline V CDR1 and CDR2: SGHRS, YFSETQ. The CDR3 runs to 13 residues. The CDR3 reads CASKEGLNTEAFF. The CDR3 bases are TGCGCCAGCAAAGAGGGATTGAACACTGAAGCTTTCTTT.

V gene TRBV6-1 combines with J gene TRBJ2-5; 10 bases match TRBD1. This CDR3 has 18 amino acids. CDR1 and CDR2 from the germline V gene are MNHNS and SASEGT. Trimming took 2 bases from V and 3 from J; bases not matched to a gene: 12. The CDR3 is CASSEKGTGVGTKETQYF. CDR3 nucleotides: TGTGCCAGCAGTGAAAAGGGGACAGGGGTCGGTACCAAAGAGACCCAGTACTTC.

Ten or more counts support this clonotype. This chain connects TRBV3-1 to TRBJ2-2; D not certain. CDR1 is LGHDT, CDR2 YNNKEL, per germline (reference sequence). This CDR3 has 12 amino acids. V lost 2 bases and J 6 bases, leaving 4 bases between the germline ends. In DNA, the CDR3 is TGTGCCAGCAGCCAACTGCCCGGGGAGCTGTTTTTT. Translating gives CASSQLPGELFF.

The CDR3 DNA reads TGCAGCGTTGAAGGGCGGCGCGAAGCTTTCTTT. Its protein product is CSVEGRREAFF. The chain combines TRBV29-1 with TRBJ1-1, with no clear D. The CDR3 loop spans 11 amino acids. The germline V gene has CDR1 SQVTM and CDR2 ANQGSEA. V was cut by 1 base and J by 8 bases, with 8 bases left in between.

This sequence joins TRBV28 and TRBJ2-3, with D perhaps TRBD2 (5 bases). The V end lost 5 bases, the J end lost 2 bases, and 23 bases lay between the germline ends. The CDR3 consists of 18 residues. Germline V gives CDR1 MDHEN, CDR2 SYDVKM. The CDR3 protein is CASSGSMSVSLNTDTQYF. The CDR3, as DNA: TGTGCCAGCAGTGGGAGTATGTCAGTCAGCCTCAACACAGATACGCAGTATTTT.

This clonotype was seen repeatedly, ten times or more. V and J are TRBV12-3 or TRBV12-4 and TRBJ1-1; D might be TRBD1 (6 bases). CDR3 length: 16 residues. V lost 4 bases and J 0 bases, leaving 15 bases between the germline ends. CDR3 region: CASSSRGGSVNTEAFF. In nucleotides, the CDR3 is TGTGCCAGCAGTTCGAGGGGGGGCTCAGTGAACACTGAAGCTTTCTTT.

The chain joins TRBV5-6 to TRBJ2-5, with TRBD2 identical over 13 bases. The CDR3 loop spans 15 amino acids. Germline-derived CDR1 and CDR2 are SGHDT and YYEEEE. Germline trimming cut 4 bases from V and 6 bases from J; bases unmatched to any gene: 6. The CDR3 loop is CASSNRLAGGKTQYF. The CDR3 DNA reads as TGTGCCAGCAGCAATAGACTAGCGGGAGGAAAGACCCAGTACTTC.

The chain is built from TRBV6-1 and TRBJ2-7, with D uncertain. V gave up 2 bases and J gave up 2 bases, with 10 bases separating them. This CDR3 is built from 14 residues. The germline CDR1 and CDR2 sequences are MNHNS and SASEGT. CDR3 bases: TGTGCCAGCAGTGAAAGCCCCCTAGCCTACGAGCAGTACTTC. Residues: CASSESPLAYEQYF.

This clonotype was observed a handful of times. The chain is built from TRBV29-1 and TRBJ1-1, with D unresolved. V was trimmed by 6 bases and J by 3 bases, leaving 14 bases between them. Germline CDR1 reads SQVTM; CDR2 reads ANQGSEA. This CDR3 is built from 13 residues. Here the CDR3 reads CSVARRMHTEAFF. For the CDR3, the DNA is TGCAGCGTGGCCCGACGGATGCACACTGAAGCTTTCTTT.

A note on this clonotype: It may be a read error: a sequence one base away is much more abundant. The rearrangement joins TRBV7-3 to TRBJ2-1; no definite D call. V dropped 5 bases and J dropped 0 bases, with 14 bases sitting between them. This CDR3 is 16 amino acids long. CDR1 is SGHTA and CDR2 is FQGTGA in the germline V gene. CDR3 DNA sequence: TGTGCCAGCAGCACTACAGCGTCCAGCTCCTACAATGAGCAGTTCTTC. Residues: CASSTTASSSYNEQFF.

The chain joins TRBV5-8 to TRBJ2-5, with no clear D. V dropped 1 base and J dropped 4 bases, with 11 bases sitting between them. Germline lookup yields CDR1 SGHTS and CDR2 YDEGEE. The CDR3 covers 14 residues. The CDR3 is CASSLRQLGETQYF. In nucleotides, the CDR3 is TGTGCCAGCAGCTTGAGGCAGTTGGGAGAGACCCAGTACTTC.

This clonotype was seen a few times. The chain combines TRBV6-2 or TRBV6-3 with TRBJ2-3; D perhaps matches TRBD2 (6 bases). This CDR3 has 15 residues. V was clipped by 7 bases and J by 0 bases, with 14 bases between them. Germline CDR1 MNHEY, CDR2 SVGEGT. The CDR3 is CASKDSSGSTDTQYF. In nucleotides, the CDR3 is TGTGCCAGCAAAGACTCAAGCGGGAGCACAGATACGCAGTATTTT.

The chain combines TRBV7-9 with TRBJ1-3; possibly TRBD1 for D (6 bases). V was shortened by 5 bases and J by 3 bases, with 17 bases between the two germline ends. The CDR3 runs 16 residues. Germline CDR1 SEHNR, CDR2 FQNEAQ (reference sequence). For the CDR3, the DNA is TGTGCCAGCAGCCCCGAGGGGGGATCGTTTGGAAACACCATATATTTT. This translates into CASSPEGGSFGNTIYF.

This clonotype was counted between two and nine times. The chain combines TRBV28 with TRBJ1-6; possible D gene TRBD1, 5 bases. The CDR3 sequence is 13 residues long. The V end lost 11 bases, the J end lost 0 bases, and 8 bases lay between the germline ends. CDR1 MDHEN and CDR2 SYDVKM come from the germline V gene. DNA of the CDR3: TGTGCCGGGGGGGGCTCCTATAATTCACCCCTCCACTTT. Amino acid sequence: CAGGGSYNSPLHF.

In regard to this clonotype: A much larger clone lies a single base off, so this may be a read error. The chain employs TRBV24-1 and TRBJ2-1; D remains unclear. The CDR3 contains 16 residues. The V gene's germline CDR1 is KGHDR and CDR2 SFDVKD. The CDR3 here is CATSDPDTSSHNEQFF. For the CDR3, the DNA is TGTGCCACCAGTGACCCGGATACGTCCTCCCACAATGAGCAGTTCTTC.

This clonotype was found many times. The V call is TRBV7-9, the J call TRBJ2-1; D gene unclear. The V gene's germline CDR1 is SEHNR and CDR2 FQNEAQ (reference sequence). The CDR3 loop spans 13 amino acids. The V end lost 1 base, the J end lost 8 bases, and 9 bases lay between the germline ends. CDR3 loop: CASSLVPEDEQFF. Written as DNA, the CDR3 is TGTGCCAGCAGCTTAGTCCCTGAGGATGAGCAGTTCTTC.

This clonotype was detected ten times or more. The rearrangement links TRBV18 to TRBJ2-5; 8 bases align to TRBD1. J lost 3 bases, V lost 1 base, and 4 bases had no gene match. CDR1 is KGHSH and CDR2 is LQKENI in the germline V gene. CDR3 length: 15 amino acids. The CDR3 region has the DNA TGTGCCAGCTCACCACTCGGGACAGGTGAAGAGACCCAGTACTTC. This gives the protein CASSPLGTGEETQYF.

This clonotype was counted many times. This chain links TRBV6-1 with TRBJ1-1, with D possibly being TRBD1 (6 bases). There are 14 residues in the CDR3. The V end was cut by 5 bases, the J end by 1 base, with 11 bases between. CDR1 and CDR2 (germline): MNHNS, SASEGT. CDR3 protein: CASSWAGENTEAFF. CDR3 nucleotides: TGTGCCAGCAGTTGGGCAGGGGAGAACACTGAAGCTTTCTTT.

To note about this clonotype: At one boundary the junction diverges from the germline segment, which might be a read error. The gene calls are TRBV20-1 and TRBJ2-7; 8 bases align to TRBD2. CDR1 and CDR2 (germline): DFQATT, SNEGSKA (reference sequence). This CDR3 is built from 16 residues. Here the CDR3 reads CSARGGSGAFGREQYF. DNA for the CDR3: TGCAGTGCAAGAGGGGGTAGCGGGGCCTTTGGGCGCGAGCAGTACTTC.

This clonotype was seen only once. The chain combines TRBV5-5 with TRBJ2-3; unclear D gene. With 0 bases removed from V and 2 bases from J, the gap between germline ends came to 10 bases. The CDR3 runs to 15 residues. Germline CDR1 is SGHKS and CDR2 is YYEKEE (reference sequence). The CDR3 DNA reads TGTGCCAGCAGCTTGGCCCTAGAAGACACAGATACGCAGTATTTT. It yields the protein CASSLALEDTDTQYF.

The sample holds a few counts of this clonotype. The chain employs TRBV19 and TRBJ2-1; D may be TRBD2 (6 bases). Between the trimmed V and J ends, which lost 5 bases and 0 bases, there was a span of 14 bases. CDR3 size: 16 residues. Germline V CDR1 and CDR2: LNHDA, SQIVND (reference sequence). DNA of the CDR3: TGTGCCAGTAGTGATTTAGCGGCGCTCTCCTACAATGAGCAGTTCTTC. Its protein product is CASSDLAALSYNEQFF.